This T cell receptor (beta chain) was identified during a study of T cell repertoires in cytomegalovirus infection. Across the whole study: CMV infection plus the matching HLA type was flagged by public TCR beta signatures.

This clonotype was observed a handful of times. Antigen specificity is unknown. TCRdb re-called the reads with MiXCR, one entry per CDR3 protein. Of roughly 760,000 distinct CDR3 sequences in the sample, roughly a third were seen once. The CDR3 is made up of 15 amino acids. Per germline, CDR1 MDHEN and CDR2 SYDVKM. V dropped 6 bases and J dropped 6; count of bases not matched to a gene: 10. Findings of the study overall: CMV carriers with the relevant HLA were identified by cumulative public TCR beta family frequency. Ex vivo responses were dominated by HLA-C-restricted CMV-specific TCR beta clonotypes.

Sequencing used PBMCs. This receptor was identified in a human donor in good health (CMV status not recorded). Some clones in this sample may be carry-over from other donors' samples. V usage is TRBV28 and J usage is TRBJ1-4; 7 positions agree with TRBD1. The CDR3 DNA reads as TGTGCCAGCAGCATCGCCGGGACAGCTTATGAAAAACTGTTTTTT. Translation: CASSIAGTAYEKLFF.